This T cell receptor beta chain was captured in a study of T cell responses to AZD1222 COVID-19 vaccine (dated by TCRdb to about 2021). Study-level background: Because spike-specific TCR depth and breadth did not differ between the two schedules, AZD1222 recipients who got a second dose at roughly 4 weeks were pooled with those who got a second dose at roughly 12 weeks. A total of approximately 230 trial participants underwent TCR sequencing, of whom about 200 received two doses of AZD1222 and some 25 received two doses of the MenACWY control vaccine. Trial participants were enrolled by age into subgroups of 18-55, 56-69 and 70-plus years, and roughly 160, 29 and 62 TCR-sequenced participants, respectively, were included in these subgroups. General findings and caveats noted by the study authors: Because no day 14 peak-response samples were available, the repertoires could be characterized only after the peak T cell response. Participants were mostly white British and included more females than males, and it was suggested by the authors that clonal diversity may have been underestimated. The whole spike protein was spanned by vaccine-associated CD4 TCRs, and dominant responses were seen in regions 160-218 and 743-854. Conclusions about previously exposed vaccinees were limited because only 5 or 6 AZD1222 recipients were SARS-CoV-2 seropositive at baseline. Epitopes outside the regions mutated in the B.1.351 and B.1.1.7 variants were reportedly recognized by nearly half of the unique spike-specific TCRs. The 56-69-year group was small, and its depth increase did not reach significance, likely because of low power. After two AZD1222 doses, spike-specific TCR breadth and depth were significantly higher than at day 0 and than in MenACWY recipients.

The sample's time point label, in plain terms: baseline before first vaccination. Vaccinee samples were obtained from the UK trials COV001 and COV002, which included a single-blind randomized controlled phase 2/3 trial of AZD1222 (ChAdOx1 nCoV-19) in healthy adults. Trial participant PBMC samples were collected at day 0 and day 28 after the second dose for TCRbeta chain sequencing. To note about this clone: Its antigen is not yet known. The input lacks base qualities; no much larger clone sits a single base away.

The CDR3 regions of human TCRbeta chains were analyzed by immunosequencing. Processing in the source paper ran as follows. Repertoire TCRs were matched against a reference library of SARS-CoV-2-specific TCRs generated with the MIRA antigen-specificity platform. Breadth was defined as the fraction of unique TCRs that were SARS-CoV-2-associated, and depth was defined as the fraction of total T cells that were SARS-CoV-2-associated. Using the MIRA data, each spike-specific TCR was mapped to the spike region that the TCR reacts to and placed in a CD4 or CD8 class. Log10-transformed breadth and depth values were compared by one-way ANOVA with Sidak's multiple comparisons tests. The table was pulled from immuneACCESS by TCRdb, which kept in-frame rearrangements only. Such tables lose some clones; where checked, under half of the loss comes from unresolved V genes, and the rest has no known cause. For V, J and clone size, that table is used; D and trimming come from the DNA. The sample table lists 100,000 or so clones, 87% of them with a count of one. Jointly, the top ten make up about 3% of the sample.

The V end gives up 1 base and the J end 6 bases, leaving 10 bases in the junction not matched to a gene. The CDR3 contains 16 residues, cysteine and phenylalanine counted. Of the read, only the CDR3 DNA is kept; its 48 bases are in frame from base 1. The germline V gene sets CDR1 to SGHAT and CDR2 to FQNNGV. The rearrangement joined TRBV11-2 to TRBJ2-3; 7 middle bases align to TRBD2. The specimen comprised peripheral blood, sampled on day 0 of AZD1222 vaccination. This sequence originates from an adult in good health. The sequenced DNA: TGTGCCAGCAGCTTAGTTTCGCTAGCGGCTGGTGATACGCAGTATTTT. It translates as CASSLVSLAAGDTQYF.